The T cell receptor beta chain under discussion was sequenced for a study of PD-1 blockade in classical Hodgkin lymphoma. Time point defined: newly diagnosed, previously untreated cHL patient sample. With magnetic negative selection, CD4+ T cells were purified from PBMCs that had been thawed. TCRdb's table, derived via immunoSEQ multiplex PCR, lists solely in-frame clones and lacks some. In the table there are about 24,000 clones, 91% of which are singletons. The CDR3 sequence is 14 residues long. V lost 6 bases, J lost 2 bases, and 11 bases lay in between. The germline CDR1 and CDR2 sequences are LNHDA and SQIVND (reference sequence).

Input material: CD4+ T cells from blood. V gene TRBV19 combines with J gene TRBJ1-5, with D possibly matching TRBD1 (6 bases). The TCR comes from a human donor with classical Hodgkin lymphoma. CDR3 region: CASSSGARNQPQHF. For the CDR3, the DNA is TGTGCCAGTAGCTCAGGGGCCCGCAATCAGCCCCAGCATTTT.